A selection of T cell receptor beta chains follows, all from one sample in a study of response to subunit inactivated influenza vaccine. One entry per CDR3 protein results from TCRdb running MiXCR on the RT-PCR reads. The data show 650,000 to 850,000 distinct CDR3 sequences, 14% seen once. The sequencing here drew on PBMCs from blood, taken roughly 15 days before vaccination. The receptors come from a man aged 45 to 65 who received an inactivated influenza vaccine. CDR3s include the opening cysteine and the closing phenylalanine or tryptophan. The D gene is left open where the match is weak. Clone size is given for some rows only: seen once, a few or many times, or a class if the clone is expanded.

D,size,V,length,J,DNA,CDR3
-,-,TRBV7-9,16,TRBJ2-1,TGTGCCAGCAGTTCGGAGGCGGCAGGGGCCTACAATGAGCAGTTCTTC,CASSSEAAGAYNEQFF
-,-,TRBV6-2/TRBV6-3,12,TRBJ1-2,TGTGCCAGCAAGAAGGCTAACTATGGCTACACCTTC,CASKKANYGYTF
TRBD2,-,TRBV28,16,TRBJ2-7,TGTGCCAGCAGGAGTAGGACTAGCGGGAAGACCTACGAGCAGTACTTC,CASRSRTSGKTYEQYF
TRBD1,many,TRBV5-4,15,TRBJ2-2,TGTGCCAGCAGCTTGTTTGGGACAGGGAGCCGGGAGCTGTTTTTT,CASSLFGTGSRELFF
TRBD2,-,TRBV7-7,16,TRBJ2-2,TGTGCCAGCAGCTCGTCAGCGGGAGGGCCCGCCGGGGAGCTGTTTTTT,CASSSSAGGPAGELFF
-,-,TRBV3-1,14,TRBJ1-2,TGTGCCAGCAGCCAAGCCGCACAGTCCTATGGCTACACCTTC,CASSQAAQSYGYTF
-,few,TRBV10-3,14,TRBJ2-3,TGTGCCATCAGTGACTCCGGAGGCACAGATACGCAGTATTTT,CAISDSGGTDTQYF
-,few,TRBV11-2,14,TRBJ2-2,TGTGCCAGCAGACGGGGGCGTTTGGCCGGGGAGCTGTTTTTT,CASRRGRLAGELFF
-,-,TRBV11-1,18,TRBJ1-4,TGTGCCAGCAGCTTAGGGACGTACCCATCTACAACTAATGAAACACTGTTTTTT,CASSLGTYPSTTNETLFF
-,few,TRBV9,16,TRBJ2-2,TGTGCCAGCAGCGACGAAGGGGGGGTTGTAGCCGGGGAGCTGTTTTTT,CASSDEGGVVAGELFF
TRBD1,-,TRBV5-5,17,TRBJ2-2,TGTGCCAGCAGCTTGGCACCAGACAGGGTCGACACCGGGGAGCTGTTTTTT,CASSLAPDRVDTGELFF
-,-,TRBV7-9,12,TRBJ2-5,TGTGCCAGCAGCTTAATGATGGAGACCCAGTACTTC,CASSLMMETQYF
TRBD1,few,TRBV11-2,14,TRBJ2-7,TGTGCCAGCACCCGGGAAAGGACAGGGGGCGAGCAGTACTTC,CASTRERTGGEQYF
TRBD1,few,TRBV5-1,16,TRBJ2-1,TGCGCCAGCTGCCTAATACCGGGACAGGGCCACAATGAGCAGTTCTTC,CASCLIPGQGHNEQFF
-,many,TRBV12-3/TRBV12-4,12,TRBJ2-1,TGTGCCACCGGGGACACCTACAATGAGCAGTTCTTC,CATGDTYNEQFF
-,few,TRBV5-1,14,TRBJ2-7,TGCGCCAGCAGCCGGGGGTCTAATCGCTACGAGCAGTACTTC,CASSRGSNRYEQYF
TRBD1,-,TRBV5-1,16,TRBJ1-1,TGCGCCAGCAGCCCTAGGACAGGGGGCAGGAACACTGAAGCTTTCTTT,CASSPRTGGRNTEAFF
-,-,TRBV29-1,16,TRBJ2-7,TGCAGCGTTGAATCTCCCCGGGGCCAGGCACCGTACGAGCAGTACTTC,CSVESPRGQAPYEQYF
-,many,TRBV6-5,15,TRBJ2-5,TGTGCCAGCAGTTACTCCGGGGGGCAGAGGGAGACCCAGTACTTC,CASSYSGGQRETQYF
TRBD1,-,TRBV12-3/TRBV12-4,16,TRBJ1-1,TGTGCCAGCAGTTTAGGGACAGGGGGCGCACCCACTGAAGCTTTCTTT,CASSLGTGGAPTEAFF
TRBD2,-,TRBV20-1,13,TRBJ2-3,TGCAGTGCCCTAGCGGGGAGGTATGATACGCAGTATTTT,CSALAGRYDTQYF
-,-,TRBV6-2/TRBV6-3,15,TRBJ1-5,TGTGCCAGCAGTCAGCCGGGCCCCAGGGGTCAGCCCCAGCATTTT,CASSQPGPRGQPQHF
-,many,TRBV7-9,13,TRBJ1-1,TGTGCCAGCAGCCCGCCACGGGTCACTGAAGCTTTCTTT,CASSPPRVTEAFF
-,few,TRBV9,15,TRBJ2-1,TGTGCCAGCAGCCCCCTGGTAGGGTACTACAATGAGCAGTTCTTC,CASSPLVGYYNEQFF
TRBD2,-,TRBV6-1,16,TRBJ2-7,TGTGCCAGCCGGACTACTCTGGTTAGCGGGATATACGAGCAGTACTTC,CASRTTLVSGIYEQYF
-,-,TRBV28,12,TRBJ2-3,TGTGCCAGCAGTTTAAATCCAGATACGCAGTATTTT,CASSLNPDTQYF
-,-,TRBV7-2,16,TRBJ1-6,TGTGCCAGCAGCTTATTGGGGGGGGCCGGCAATTCACCCCTCCACTTT,CASSLLGGAGNSPLHF
TRBD1,many,TRBV7-9,16,TRBJ2-1,TGTGCCAGCAGTCCGACCCGGGACAGGGCCTACAATGAGCAGTTCTTC,CASSPTRDRAYNEQFF
-,few,TRBV6-1,13,TRBJ2-5,TGTGCCAGCAGTGAACCGGGCCAAGAGACCCAGTACTTC,CASSEPGQETQYF
-,few,TRBV12-3/TRBV12-4,14,TRBJ1-1,TGTGCCAGCAGTGGACTAGTCATGAACACTGAAGCTTTCTTT,CASSGLVMNTEAFF
-,-,TRBV12-3/TRBV12-4,14,TRBJ2-7,TGTGCCTGCAGCCCCGGACAACCCCCGGCCGAGCAGTACTTC,CACSPGQPPAEQYF
-,-,TRBV18,15,TRBJ1-2,TGTGCCAGCTCACCACCATCGGCAGGGGCGAATGGCTACACCTTC,CASSPPSAGANGYTF
-,few,TRBV2,12,TRBJ1-5,TGTGCCAGCAGTGCGGGACTTCAGCCCCAGCATTTT,CASSAGLQPQHF
-,once,TRBV20-1,12,TRBJ2-7,TGCAGTGCCGGGTCGCAGGCCTACGAGCAGTACTTC,CSAGSQAYEQYF
TRBD1,-,TRBV29-1,15,TRBJ2-5,TGCAGCGTTCTATCGGACAGGTGGGCGGAAGAGACCCAGTACTTC,CSVLSDRWAEETQYF
TRBD1,once,TRBV24-1,16,TRBJ2-1,TGTGCCACCAGTGAGCCCGGGACAGGCGACCTTGTTGAGCAGTTCTTC,CATSEPGTGDLVEQFF
-,few,TRBV20-1,15,TRBJ1-4,TGCAGTGCTAGCCCCGTTGAGGGCCTTAATGAAAAACTGTTTTTT,CSASPVEGLNEKLFF
-,-,TRBV12-3/TRBV12-4,14,TRBJ2-3,TGTGCCAGCAATCCTGAACTATCCACAGATACGCAGTATTTT,CASNPELSTDTQYF
TRBD2,few,TRBV6-1,16,TRBJ2-5,TGTGCCAGCAGTGAAGAGATTGGGCTAGCGGGGACCCTTGAACACTTC,CASSEEIGLAGTLEHF
TRBD2,-,TRBV13,16,TRBJ2-7,TGTGCCAGCAGCTTTTCCGGGACTAGCGGGGACACCGAGCAGTACTTC,CASSFSGTSGDTEQYF
-,few,TRBV7-2,17,TRBJ1-6,TGTGCCAGCAGCCCTAGCCCGACAGGTTTATCCAATTCACCCCTCCACTTT,CASSPSPTGLSNSPLHF
TRBD1,few,TRBV7-9,13,TRBJ1-2,TGTGCCAGCAGCTTAGGCGGACAGGATGGCTACACCTTC,CASSLGGQDGYTF
-,few,TRBV7-9,15,TRBJ1-6,TGTGCCAGCAGCTTATCCGGGGGCTATAATTCACCCCTCCACTTT,CASSLSGGYNSPLHF
-,-,TRBV7-8,16,TRBJ2-5,TGTGCCAGCAGCTTGAGGTATCAGGGAGTACGGGAGACCCAGTACTTC,CASSLRYQGVRETQYF
-,few,TRBV2,17,TRBJ2-7,TGTGCCAGCAGTGAACGGTCGGCGTGGTACTCCATCTACGAGCAGTACTTC,CASSERSAWYSIYEQYF